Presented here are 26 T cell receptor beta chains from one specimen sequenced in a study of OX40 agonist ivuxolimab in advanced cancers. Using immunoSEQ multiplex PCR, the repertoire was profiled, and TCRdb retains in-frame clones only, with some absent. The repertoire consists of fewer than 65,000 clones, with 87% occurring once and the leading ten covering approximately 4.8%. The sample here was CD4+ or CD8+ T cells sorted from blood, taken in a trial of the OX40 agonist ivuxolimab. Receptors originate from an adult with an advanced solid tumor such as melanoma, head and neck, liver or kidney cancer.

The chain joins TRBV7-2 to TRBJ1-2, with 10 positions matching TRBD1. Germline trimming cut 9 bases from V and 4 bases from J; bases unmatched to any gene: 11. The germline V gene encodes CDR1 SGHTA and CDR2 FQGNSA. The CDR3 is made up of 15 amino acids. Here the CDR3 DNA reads TGTGCCAGTTCCGGGACAGGGGTAGTAAGCTATGGCTACACCTTC. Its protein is CASSGTGVVSYGYTF.

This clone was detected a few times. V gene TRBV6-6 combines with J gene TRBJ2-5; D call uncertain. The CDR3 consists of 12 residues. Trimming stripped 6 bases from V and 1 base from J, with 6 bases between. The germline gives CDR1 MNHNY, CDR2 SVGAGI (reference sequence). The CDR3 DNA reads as TGTGCCAGCAGGACACTCCAAGAGACCCAGTACTTC. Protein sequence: CASRTLQETQYF.

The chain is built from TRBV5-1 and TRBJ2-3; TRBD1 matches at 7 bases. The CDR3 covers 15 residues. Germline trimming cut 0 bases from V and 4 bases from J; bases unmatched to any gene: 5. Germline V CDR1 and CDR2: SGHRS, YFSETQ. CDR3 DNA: TGCGCCAGCAGCTTGGGACAGGGCTTGGCAGATACGCAGTATTTT. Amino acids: CASSLGQGLADTQYF.

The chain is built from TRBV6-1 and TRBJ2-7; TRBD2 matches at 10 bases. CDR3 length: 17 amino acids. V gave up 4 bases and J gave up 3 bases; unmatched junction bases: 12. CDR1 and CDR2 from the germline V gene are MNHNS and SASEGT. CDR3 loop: CASSGLAGARGYYEQYF. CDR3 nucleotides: TGTGCCAGCAGTGGTCTAGCGGGGGCGCGAGGTTACTACGAGCAGTACTTC.

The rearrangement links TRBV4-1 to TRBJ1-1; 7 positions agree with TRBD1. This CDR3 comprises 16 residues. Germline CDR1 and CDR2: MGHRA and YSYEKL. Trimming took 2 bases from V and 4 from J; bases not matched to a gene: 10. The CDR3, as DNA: TGCGCCAGCAGCCAAAACCACAGGGGAGGAGTCACTGAAGCTTTCTTT. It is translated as CASSQNHRGGVTEAFF.

CDR3 DNA: TGTGCCAGCAGCTTGGGCAGCAGAAACTCTGGAAACACCATATATTTT. This sequence encodes CASSLGSRNSGNTIYF. The chain uses TRBV7-9 and TRBJ1-3; D gene ambiguous. Trimming took off 3 bases at V and 0 bases at J, with 12 bases between the two ends. This CDR3 contains 16 residues. Germline CDR1 is SEHNR and CDR2 is FQNEAQ (reference sequence).

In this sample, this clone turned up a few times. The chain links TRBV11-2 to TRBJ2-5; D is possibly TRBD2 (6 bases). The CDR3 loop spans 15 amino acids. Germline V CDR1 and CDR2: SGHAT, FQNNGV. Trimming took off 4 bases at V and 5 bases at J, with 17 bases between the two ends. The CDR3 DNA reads TGTGCCAGCAGCTCCTACTCAGCGGGCGGGGAGACCCAGTACTTC. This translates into CASSSYSAGGETQYF.

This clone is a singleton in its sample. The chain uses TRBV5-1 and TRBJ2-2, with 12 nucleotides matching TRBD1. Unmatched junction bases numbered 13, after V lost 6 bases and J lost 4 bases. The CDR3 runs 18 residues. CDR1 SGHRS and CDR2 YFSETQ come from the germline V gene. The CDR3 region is CASTNSGTGGAGTGELFF. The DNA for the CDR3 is TGCGCCAGCACTAATTCCGGGACAGGGGGCGCGGGCACCGGGGAGCTGTTTTTT.

CDR3 sequence reads: CASSLQASTDTQYF. CDR3 coding DNA: TGTGCCAGCAGCTTACAGGCCAGCACAGATACGCAGTATTTT. J is TRBJ2-3 and V is TRBV7-8; no firm D call. With 2 bases removed from V and 0 bases from J, the gap between germline ends came to 6 bases. CDR3 length equals 14 residues. Germline values: CDR1 SGHVS, CDR2 FQNEAQ.

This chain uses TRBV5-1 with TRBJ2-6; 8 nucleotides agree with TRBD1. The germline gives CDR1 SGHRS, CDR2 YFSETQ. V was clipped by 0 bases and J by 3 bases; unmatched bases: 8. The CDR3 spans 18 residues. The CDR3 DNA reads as TGCGCCAGCAGCTTGGACAGGGGGTCTTCCATTGGGGCCAACGTCCTGACTTTC. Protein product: CASSLDRGSSIGANVLTF.

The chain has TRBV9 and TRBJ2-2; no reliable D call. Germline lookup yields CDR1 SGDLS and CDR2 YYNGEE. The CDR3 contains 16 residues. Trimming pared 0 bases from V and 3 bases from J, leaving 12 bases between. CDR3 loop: CASSVATVLDTGELFF. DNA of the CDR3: TGTGCCAGCAGCGTAGCTACCGTCTTGGACACCGGGGAGCTGTTTTTT.

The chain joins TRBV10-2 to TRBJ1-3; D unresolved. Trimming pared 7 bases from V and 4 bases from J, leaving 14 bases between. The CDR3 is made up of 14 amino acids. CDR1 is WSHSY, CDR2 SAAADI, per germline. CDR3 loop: CASKEGNSGNTIYF. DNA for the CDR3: TGCGCCAGCAAGGAGGGTAACTCGGGAAACACCATATATTTT.

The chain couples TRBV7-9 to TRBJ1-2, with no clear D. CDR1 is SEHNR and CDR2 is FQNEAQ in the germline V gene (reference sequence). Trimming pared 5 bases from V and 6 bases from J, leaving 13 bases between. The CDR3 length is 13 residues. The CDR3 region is CASSHPLGDGYTF. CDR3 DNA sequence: TGTGCCAGCAGCCACCCCCTTGGTGATGGCTACACCTTC. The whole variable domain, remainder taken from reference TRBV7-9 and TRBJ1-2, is DTGVSQNPRHKITKRGQNVTFRCDPISEHNRLYWYRQTLGQGPEFLTYFQNEAQLEKSRLLSDRFSAERPKGSFSTLEIQRTEQGDSAMYLCASSHPLGDGYTFGSGTRLTVV.

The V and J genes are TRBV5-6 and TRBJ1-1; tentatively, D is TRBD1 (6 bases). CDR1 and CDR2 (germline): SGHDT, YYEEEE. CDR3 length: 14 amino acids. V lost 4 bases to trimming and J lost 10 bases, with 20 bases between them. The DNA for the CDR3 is TGTGCCAGCAGCCCAGGGGTTAGTCTAGGAGGAGCTTTCTTT. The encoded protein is CASSPGVSLGGAFF.

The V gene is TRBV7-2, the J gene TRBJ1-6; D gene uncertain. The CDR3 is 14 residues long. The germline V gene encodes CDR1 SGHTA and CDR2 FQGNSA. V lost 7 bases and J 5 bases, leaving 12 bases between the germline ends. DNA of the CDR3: TGTGCCAGCACCGCACAGAGGAATAATTCACCCCTCCACTTT. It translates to CASTAQRNNSPLHF. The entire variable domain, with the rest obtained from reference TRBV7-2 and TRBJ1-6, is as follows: GAGVSQSPSNKVTEKGKDVELRCDPISGHTALYWYRQSLGQGLEFLIYFQGNSAPDKSGLPSDRFSAERTGGSVSTLTIQRTQQEDSAVYLCASTAQRNNSPLHFGNGTRLTVT.

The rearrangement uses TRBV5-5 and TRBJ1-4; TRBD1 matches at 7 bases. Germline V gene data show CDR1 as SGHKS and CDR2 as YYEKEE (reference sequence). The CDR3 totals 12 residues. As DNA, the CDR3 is TGTGTCTCAGGGGGGGATAATGAAAAACTGTTTTTT. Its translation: CVSGGDNEKLFF.

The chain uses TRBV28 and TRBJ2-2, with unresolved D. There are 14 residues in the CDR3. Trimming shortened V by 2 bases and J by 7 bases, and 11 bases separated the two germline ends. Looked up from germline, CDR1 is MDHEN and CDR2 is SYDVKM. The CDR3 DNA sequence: TGTGCCAGCAGTTTAACGTCCATTAGCGGGGAGCTGTTTTTT. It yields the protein CASSLTSISGELFF. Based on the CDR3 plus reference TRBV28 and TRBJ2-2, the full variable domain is DVKVTQSSRYLVKRTGEKVFLECVQDMDHENMFWYRQDPGLGLRLIYFSYDVKMKEKGDIPEGYSVSREKKERFSLILESASTNQTSMYLCASSLTSISGELFFGEGSRLTVL.

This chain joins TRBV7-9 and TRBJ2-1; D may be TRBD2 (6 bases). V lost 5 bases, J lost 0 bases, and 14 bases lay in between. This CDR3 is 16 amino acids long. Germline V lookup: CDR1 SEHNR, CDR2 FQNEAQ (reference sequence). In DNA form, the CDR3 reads TGTGCCAGCAGCCTACTTAGCGGCCGCTCCTACAATGAGCAGTTCTTC. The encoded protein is CASSLLSGRSYNEQFF.

The CDR3 spells CASSFNGADEQYF. Here the CDR3 DNA reads TGTGCCAGCAGTTTTAACGGGGCTGACGAGCAGTACTTC. The chain employs TRBV28 and TRBJ2-7, with D perhaps TRBD1 or TRBD2 (5 bases each). Trimming shortened V by 3 bases and J by 5 bases, and 11 bases separated the two germline ends. The CDR3 extends over 13 amino acids. Germline lookup yields CDR1 MDHEN and CDR2 SYDVKM.

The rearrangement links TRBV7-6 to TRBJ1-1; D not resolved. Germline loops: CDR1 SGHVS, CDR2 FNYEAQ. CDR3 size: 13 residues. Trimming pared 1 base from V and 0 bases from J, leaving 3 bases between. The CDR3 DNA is TGTGCCAGCAGCTTAGATCTGAACACTGAAGCTTTCTTT. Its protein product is CASSLDLNTEAFF.

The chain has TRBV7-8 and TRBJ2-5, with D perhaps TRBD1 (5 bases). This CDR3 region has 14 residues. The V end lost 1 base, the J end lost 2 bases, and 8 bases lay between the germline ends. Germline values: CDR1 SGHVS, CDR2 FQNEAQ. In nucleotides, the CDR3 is TGTGCCAGCAGCTTAGGGGGCCGACAAGAGACCCAGTACTTC. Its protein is CASSLGGRQETQYF.

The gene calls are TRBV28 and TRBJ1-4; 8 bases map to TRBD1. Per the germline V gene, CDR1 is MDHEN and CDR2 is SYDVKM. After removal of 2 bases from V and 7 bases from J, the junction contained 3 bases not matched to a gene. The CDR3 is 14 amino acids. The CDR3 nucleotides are TGTGCCAGCAGTTTAGCAGGGGGCGTTGAAAAACTGTTTTTT. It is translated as CASSLAGGVEKLFF.

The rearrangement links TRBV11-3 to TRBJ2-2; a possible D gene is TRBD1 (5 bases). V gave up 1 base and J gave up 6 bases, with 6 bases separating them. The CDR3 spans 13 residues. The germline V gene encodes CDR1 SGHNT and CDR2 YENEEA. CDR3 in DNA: TGTGCCAGCAGCTTAGGGGGCGCCGGGGAGCTGTTTTTT. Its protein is CASSLGGAGELFF.

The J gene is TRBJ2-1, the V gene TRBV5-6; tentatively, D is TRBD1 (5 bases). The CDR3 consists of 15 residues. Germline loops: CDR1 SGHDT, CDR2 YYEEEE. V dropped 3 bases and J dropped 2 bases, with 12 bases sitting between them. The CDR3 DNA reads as TGTGCCAGCAGCTCCCTTGCGGACACCTACAATGAGCAGTTCTTC. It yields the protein CASSSLADTYNEQFF.

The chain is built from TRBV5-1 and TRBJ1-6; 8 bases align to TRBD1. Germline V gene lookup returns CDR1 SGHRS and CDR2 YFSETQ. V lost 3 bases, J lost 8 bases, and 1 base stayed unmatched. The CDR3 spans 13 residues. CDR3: CASSWGQDSPLHF. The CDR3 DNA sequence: TGCGCCAGCAGCTGGGGACAGGATTCACCCCTCCACTTT.

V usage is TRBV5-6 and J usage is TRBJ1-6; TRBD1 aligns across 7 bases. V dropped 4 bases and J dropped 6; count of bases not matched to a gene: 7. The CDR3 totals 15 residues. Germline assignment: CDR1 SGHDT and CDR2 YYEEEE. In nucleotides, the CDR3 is TGTGCCAGCAGCCCCGCCGGGACAGCTAATTCACCCCTCCACTTT. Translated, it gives CASSPAGTANSPLHF.